In its sample, the clone carrying this TCR beta chain was seen many times. Its antigen is still unknown. This sample stems from a study of T-cell reconstitution after alpha-beta-depleted transplantation in children. V gave up 2 bases and J gave up 7 bases, with 16 bases separating them. The CDR3 length is 15 residues. Germline CDR1 is SGHKS and CDR2 is YYEKEE (reference sequence). Study-wide points: The high TCRbeta diversity at day 60 in some patients came from surviving recipient T cells and thymic progenitors. Reports say that about two months after transplant, the alpha-beta T cells came out of several hundred graft clones that had expanded.

Library preparation (for TCRbeta) was performed with unique molecular identifiers. TCRdb analysed the PCR reads with MiXCR anew, one entry per CDR3 protein. The data contain 780,000 or so distinct CDR3 sequences, under 20% of them singletons. This receptor was obtained from a male patient aged 10 to 17 who had a stem cell transplant for acute lymphoblastic leukemia, so the T cells may come from the graft donor. The V call is TRBV5-5, the J call TRBJ2-1; tentative D call: TRBD2 (7 bases). The material was PBMCs, mostly from graft donor cells, obtained 360 days after TCRalphabeta/CD19-depleted stem cell transplant. The CDR3 is CASSFRGALDNEQFF. The CDR3 DNA follows: TGTGCCAGCAGCTTTCGGGGGGCTCTTGATAATGAGCAGTTCTTC.